The rows below give T cell receptor beta chains drawn from one sample of a study of cytomegalovirus exposure and HLA in healthy donors. The protocol was immunoSEQ multiplex PCR, while the TCRdb copy is restricted to in-frame clones and leaves out a portion. The sample has approximately 200,000 clones, roughly four fifths seen once; the top ten hold 0.098%. Sequences were obtained from PBMCs. The receptors originated from a boy between 2 and 10 years old in good health and CMV-seronegative. Both conserved end residues are part of each CDR3. Each record gives: D gene, V gene, clone size, J gene, CDR3 protein, CDR3 DNA. D genes are given only for firm matches. Rows give clone size only sometimes, using once, few, many, or a class for an expanded clone.

-	TRBV4-1	few	TRBJ2-3	CASSHLIPPGSSDTQYF	TGCGCCAGCAGCCATCTCATCCCTCCGGGGTCATCAGATACGCAGTATTTT
TRBD1	TRBV9	-	TRBJ2-7	CASSVAGGGRQYF	TGTGCCAGCAGCGTGGCAGGGGGCGGCCGGCAGTACTTC
-	TRBV7-2	-	TRBJ2-5	CASSLSRGGETQYF	TGTGCCAGCAGCTTATCTAGGGGGGGGGAGACCCAGTACTTC
-	TRBV11-2	-	TRBJ1-2	CASSFDSNGYTF	TGTGCCAGCAGCTTTGACAGTAATGGCTACACCTTC
TRBD1	TRBV4-1	-	TRBJ1-2	CASSQDQRQGEGYTF	TGCGCCAGCAGCCAAGATCAGCGGCAGGGGGAAGGCTACACCTTC
TRBD1	TRBV10-3	-	TRBJ2-2	CAISNARGLSTGELFF	TGTGCCATCAGTAACGCCAGGGGGCTAAGCACCGGGGAGCTGTTTTTT
TRBD2	TRBV7-8	-	TRBJ2-5	CASVERRGGLLAGETQYF	TGTGCCAGCGTTGAAAGGCGGGGGGGCCTTTTAGCCGGGGAGACCCAGTACTTC
-	TRBV20-1	-	TRBJ2-7	CSAAPRDEQYF	TGCAGTGCTGCCCCTCGAGACGAGCAGTACTTC
-	TRBV7-7	few	TRBJ2-1	CASSVGPNNEQFF	TGTGCTAGCAGCGTGGGGCCGAACAATGAGCAGTTCTTC
TRBD1	TRBV2	-	TRBJ1-1	CASKRTGMNTEAFF	TGTGCCAGCAAGCGGACAGGGATGAACACTGAAGCTTTCTTT
-	TRBV15	-	TRBJ2-7	CATSSGESYEQYF	TGTGCCACCAGCTCGGGGGAGTCCTACGAGCAGTACTTC
-	TRBV7-9	-	TRBJ1-5	CASSLAGDQPQHF	TGTGCCAGCAGCTTAGCAGGGGATCAGCCCCAGCATTTT
TRBD1	TRBV30	-	TRBJ2-7	CAWSATGGGYEQYF	TGTGCCTGGAGTGCGACAGGGGGCGGGTACGAGCAGTACTTC
-	TRBV4-3	once	TRBJ1-4	CASSQTGFDEKLFF	TGCGCCAGCAGCCAAACGGGGTTTGATGAAAAACTGTTTTTT
-	TRBV2	-	TRBJ1-5	CASSDTQGRGQPQHF	TGTGCCAGCAGTGATACACAGGGCCGCGGGCAGCCCCAGCATTTT
-	TRBV19	-	TRBJ2-1	CASSIFGTPFNEQFF	TGTGCCAGTAGTATTTTCGGGACTCCCTTCAATGAGCAGTTCTTC
-	TRBV11-2	-	TRBJ2-7	CASSLTPFGGPYEQYF	TGTGCCAGCAGCCTGACCCCCTTCGGCGGCCCCTACGAGCAGTACTTC
TRBD1	TRBV7-2	-	TRBJ2-1	CASSLRGREQFF	TGTGCCAGCAGCTTAAGGGGGCGGGAGCAGTTCTTC
-	TRBV7-9	-	TRBJ1-1	CASSRTGNTEAFF	TGTGCCAGCAGCCGTACAGGGAACACTGAAGCTTTCTTT
TRBD1	TRBV10-3	-	TRBJ1-2	CAIGSGGGYTF	TGTGCCATCGGATCAGGGGGCGGCTACACCTTC
-	TRBV9	-	TRBJ2-3	CASSVGYRVWDTQYF	TGTGCCAGCAGCGTAGGCTACAGGGTTTGGGATACGCAGTATTTT
-	TRBV2	once	TRBJ2-7	CASSARQGGKYEQYF	TGTGCCAGCAGTGCCAGGCAGGGAGGAAAATACGAGCAGTACTTC
-	TRBV28	-	TRBJ2-7	CASRTSGVPYEQYF	TGTGCCAGCAGAACTTCAGGGGTCCCATACGAGCAGTACTTC
TRBD1	TRBV6-5	-	TRBJ1-2	CASSYSGQGYGYTF	TGTGCCAGCAGTTACTCGGGACAGGGCTATGGCTACACCTTC
-	TRBV9	-	TRBJ1-2	CASSVSRGRNYGYTF	TGTGCCAGCAGCGTAAGCAGGGGTAGAAACTATGGCTACACCTTC
TRBD1	TRBV25-1	-	TRBJ1-1	CASSEFKYSGQGEAFF	TGTGCCAGCAGTGAATTTAAATATTCGGGACAGGGAGAAGCTTTCTTT